The 19 T cell receptor beta chains below all came from one sample that was sequenced in a study of radiotherapy plus CTLA-4 blockade in lung cancer. Data came from immunoSEQ multiplex PCR; TCRdb stores just in-frame clones and leaves some out. The sample holds about 60,000 clones, around 80% seen once. The specimen was peripheral blood, collected from a patient treated with radiotherapy plus ipilimumab. The receptors derive from a human donor with non-small cell lung cancer who had a partial response to radiotherapy plus ipilimumab.

This clone was seen a single time. This chain links TRBV6-5 with TRBJ2-6, with D possibly being TRBD1 (5 bases). V was cut by 6 bases and J by 2 bases, with 11 bases left in between. The V gene's germline CDR1 is MNHEY and CDR2 SVGAGI. The CDR3 length is 15 residues. CDR3 in DNA: TGTGCCAGCAGCCGGACCAGGGCTGGGGCCAACGTCCTGACTTTC. Translation: CASSRTRAGANVLTF.

V gene TRBV9 combines with J gene TRBJ2-1; 8 nucleotides match TRBD1. This CDR3 has 15 residues. The J segment lost 3 bases and the V segment lost 4 bases, leaving 6 bases of the junction unmatched. Germline CDR1 is SGDLS and CDR2 is YYNGEE. CDR3: CASSSGQGLYNEQFF. CDR3 bases: TGTGCCAGCAGCTCAGGACAGGGCCTCTACAATGAGCAGTTCTTC.

The chain employs TRBV11-3 and TRBJ1-1; D is possibly TRBD1 (6 bases). CDR3 length equals 14 residues. Germline CDR1 is SGHNT and CDR2 is YENEEA. Deletions cut 5 bases from V and 9 bases from J, with 19 bases between. CDR3 sequence (DNA): TGTGCCAGCAGCCTGGGACAAGGGCTAACAAAAGCTTTCTTT. Encoded protein: CASSLGQGLTKAFF.

This chain connects TRBV5-1 to TRBJ2-7; 7 nucleotides match TRBD2. The CDR3 is made up of 15 amino acids. Trimming cost V 4 bases and J 0 bases; bases outside gene matches: 7. The germline gives CDR1 SGHRS, CDR2 YFSETQ. CDR3 DNA sequence: TGCGCCAGCAGCCCCCGGGGGGTGACCTCCTACGAGCAGTACTTC. Its protein is CASSPRGVTSYEQYF.

The rearrangement links TRBV19 to TRBJ2-1; possible D gene TRBD1, 6 bases. Trimming removed 5 bases at V and 12 bases at J, with 17 bases between. This CDR3 is built from 13 residues. Germline assignment: CDR1 LNHDA and CDR2 SQIVND (reference sequence). CDR3 protein: CASSPPGASGQFF. The DNA for the CDR3 is TGTGCCAGTAGTCCCCCAGGGGCATCGGGGCAGTTCTTC.

This chain connects TRBV13 to TRBJ2-1; 8 bases fit TRBD2. From germline, CDR1 is PRHDT and CDR2 FYEKMQ (reference sequence). The CDR3 is 17 amino acids. V trimming: 4 bases; J trimming: 7 bases; junction bases outside the gene matches: 15. CDR3 in amino acids: CASSSFRRAGGSNEQFF. The CDR3 DNA reads TGTGCCAGCAGCTCCTTCCGTCGTGCGGGGGGATCAAATGAGCAGTTCTTC.

The V gene is TRBV2, the J gene TRBJ1-1, with TRBD1 matching over 7 bases. There are 15 residues in the CDR3. CDR1 and CDR2 (germline): SNHLY, FYNNEI. Losses at the gene ends were 5 bases for V and 5 bases for J; bases not matched to a gene: 11. DNA of the CDR3: TGTGCCAGCAGTCCTCCAGGGGGGAGAGGGACTGAAGCTTTCTTT. Protein product: CASSPPGGRGTEAFF.

This chain links TRBV10-3 with TRBJ2-2; weak D call: TRBD2 (5 bases). The length of the CDR3 is 11 residues. Germline V gene lookup returns CDR1 ENHRY and CDR2 SYGVKD. V was shortened by 10 bases and J by 8 bases, with 11 bases between the two germline ends. CDR3 sequence: CATERGGELFF. In DNA form, the CDR3 reads TGTGCCACCGAACGGGGTGGGGAGCTGTTTTTT.

CDR3 region: CASSLVGTGAAYNEQFF. In nucleotides, the CDR3 is TGTGCCAGCAGCTTAGTGGGGACAGGGGCAGCCTACAATGAGCAGTTCTTC. The chain is built from TRBV7-9 and TRBJ2-1, with 10 bases that match TRBD1. Unmatched junction bases numbered 5, after V lost 1 base and J lost 2 bases. Germline values: CDR1 SEHNR, CDR2 FQNEAQ (reference sequence). The CDR3 spans 17 residues.

This chain uses TRBV7-6 with TRBJ2-1; 8 bases map to TRBD1. The CDR3 is 16 residues long. After removal of 1 base from V and 7 bases from J, the junction contained 9 bases not matched to a gene. From germline, CDR1 is SGHVS and CDR2 FNYEAQ. The CDR3 spells CASSLVGHRGWNEQFF. The CDR3 DNA follows: TGTGCCAGCAGCTTAGTCGGGCACAGGGGGTGGAATGAGCAGTTCTTC.

The rearrangement joins TRBV27 to TRBJ1-2, with 8 bases lining up with TRBD1. The CDR3 loop spans 14 amino acids. Unmatched junction bases numbered 9, after V lost 5 bases and J lost 7 bases. CDR1 and CDR2 (germline): MNHEY, SMNVEV (reference sequence). The CDR3 loop reads CASSLRGLFGGYTF. As DNA, the CDR3 is TGTGCCAGCAGTCTCAGGGGGCTGTTCGGTGGCTACACCTTC.

The rearrangement uses TRBV29-1 and TRBJ2-7; 10 positions agree with TRBD1. J was trimmed by 4 bases and V by 6 bases; bases with no gene match: 6. The CDR3 consists of 13 residues. Germline CDR1 is SQVTM and CDR2 is ANQGSEA. The CDR3 loop reads CSVGQGELYEQYF. The DNA of the CDR3 is TGCAGCGTCGGACAGGGGGAACTGTACGAGCAGTACTTC.

The CDR3 region is CASTSIGTGVYEQYF. The CDR3 region has the DNA TGTGCCAGCACCTCCATCGGGACAGGGGTTTACGAGCAGTACTTC. The chain employs TRBV7-9 and TRBJ2-7, with TRBD1 matching over 10 bases. The CDR3 length is 15 residues. Germline values: CDR1 SEHNR, CDR2 FQNEAQ (reference sequence). Trimming took 7 bases from V and 4 from J; bases not matched to a gene: 10.

This clone was recorded only once. The genes are TRBV19 and TRBJ2-3, with a tentative D call TRBD2 (5 bases). Germline CDR1 LNHDA, CDR2 SQIVND (reference sequence). The length of the CDR3 is 15 residues. V was shortened by 6 bases and J by 1 base, with 14 bases between the two germline ends. CDR3 amino acids: CASSPGLPRTDTQYF. CDR3 sequence (DNA): TGTGCCAGTAGCCCGGGGTTACCCCGCACAGATACGCAGTATTTT.

This rearrangement joins TRBV28 to TRBJ2-5, with a possible D match to TRBD1 (5 bases). This CDR3 spans 16 amino acids. V dropped 5 bases and J dropped 0 bases, with 16 bases sitting between them. CDR1 and CDR2 from the germline V gene are MDHEN and SYDVKM. The CDR3 nucleotides are TGTGCCAGCAGTCTACCGATGGACACCGACCAAGAGACCCAGTACTTC. As protein: CASSLPMDTDQETQYF. The whole variable domain, remainder taken from reference TRBV28 and TRBJ2-5, is DVKVTQSSRYLVKRTGEKVFLECVQDMDHENMFWYRQDPGLGLRLIYFSYDVKMKEKGDIPEGYSVSREKKERFSLILESASTNQTSMYLCASSLPMDTDQETQYFGPGTRLLVL.

Only one count was recorded for this clone. The chain uses TRBV4-3 and TRBJ2-3, with 7 bases aligning to TRBD1. Germline trimming cut 7 bases from V and 3 bases from J; bases unmatched to any gene: 10. The CDR3 covers 15 residues. Germline V CDR1 and CDR2: LGHNA, YSLEER. For the CDR3, the DNA is TGCGCCAGCAAAGGAGACAGGGTGGGGACAGATACGCAGTATTTT. As protein: CASKGDRVGTDTQYF.

This chain links TRBV25-1 with TRBJ2-2; D uncertain. CDR1 is MGHDK, CDR2 SYGVNS, per germline. The CDR3 consists of 14 residues. Trimming removed 0 bases at V and 3 bases at J, with 5 bases between. CDR3: CASSEYVDTGELFF. The CDR3 bases are TGTGCCAGCAGTGAATATGTAGACACCGGGGAGCTGTTTTTT.

The V call is TRBV10-1, the J call TRBJ2-7, with TRBD2 as a possible D gene (5 bases). The CDR3 loop spans 14 amino acids. Germline-derived CDR1 and CDR2 are WNHNN and SYGVQD (reference sequence). The ends were cut back, 0 bases at V and 6 bases at J, with 12 bases in the middle. CDR3 amino acids: CASSESLAGGEQYF. Written as DNA, the CDR3 is TGCGCCAGCAGTGAGTCGTTGGCGGGCGGCGAGCAGTACTTC.

CDR3 amino acids: CASSLGRRQGNTGELFF. The CDR3 DNA reads as TGTGCCAGCAGCTTAGGGAGGCGACAGGGGAACACCGGGGAGCTGTTTTTT. The rearrangement uses TRBV7-2 and TRBJ2-2; 7 bases agree with TRBD1. With V trimmed by 1 base and J by 1 base, 6 bases remained unmatched. The CDR3 totals 17 residues. CDR1 SGHTA and CDR2 FQGNSA come from the germline V gene.